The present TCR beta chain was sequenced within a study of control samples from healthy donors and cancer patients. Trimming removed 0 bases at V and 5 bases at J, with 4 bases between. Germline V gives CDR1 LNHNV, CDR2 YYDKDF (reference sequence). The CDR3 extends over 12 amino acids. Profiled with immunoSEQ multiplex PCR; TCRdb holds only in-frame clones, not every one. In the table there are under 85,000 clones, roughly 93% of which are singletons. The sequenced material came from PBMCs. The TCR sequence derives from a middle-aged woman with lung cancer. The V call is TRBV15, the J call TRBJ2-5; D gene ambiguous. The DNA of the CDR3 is TGTGCCACCAGCAGAGATGGGGAGACCCAGTACTTC. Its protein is CATSRDGETQYF. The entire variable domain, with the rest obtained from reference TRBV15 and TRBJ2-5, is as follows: DAMVIQNPRYQVTQFGKPVTLSCSQTLNHNVMYWYQQKSSQAPKLLFHYYDKDFNNEADTPDNFQSRRPNTSFCFLDIRSPGLGDTAMYLCATSRDGETQYFGPGTRLLVL.